The 16 T cell receptor beta chains presented below share a single source sample, sequenced in a study of CD8 T cells in ankylosing spondylitis. TCRdb reanalysed the 5' RACE reads using MiXCR and keeps one entry per CDR3 protein. The sample lists fewer than 130,000 distinct CDR3 sequences, 24% seen once, with about 12% in the top ten. Sequences were obtained from synovial fluid, either unsorted or a sorted T cell fraction (not recorded which). These receptors all stem from a male donor with ankylosing spondylitis.

This clonotype was seen at least ten times. The CDR3 sequence: CATKDRGGNEQYF. In DNA, the CDR3 is TGTGCCACCAAAGACAGGGGCGGGAACGAGCAGTACTTC. The chain has TRBV15 and TRBJ2-7; 8 bases fit TRBD1. The V gene's germline CDR1 is LNHNV and CDR2 YYDKDF (reference sequence). This CDR3 has 13 amino acids. With 7 bases clipped from V and 5 bases from J, the junction kept 7 bases outside the gene matches.

Only one count was recorded for this clonotype. The rearrangement links TRBV7-9 to TRBJ1-4; perhaps TRBD1 as D (5 bases). Trimming took 3 bases from V and 8 from J, leaving 10 bases between them. The CDR3 is made up of 13 amino acids. The germline V gene has CDR1 SEHNR and CDR2 FQNEAQ (reference sequence). Here the CDR3 reads CASSLGGGEKLFF. The CDR3 region has the DNA TGTGCCAGCAGCTTGGGGGGTGGAGAAAAACTGTTTTTT.

The chain uses TRBV24-1 and TRBJ2-3; D is tentatively TRBD1 or TRBD2 (5 bases each). This CDR3 spans 14 amino acids. V lost 4 bases and J 6 bases, leaving 13 bases between the germline ends. Germline CDR1 KGHDR, CDR2 SFDVKD. CDR3 nucleotide sequence: TGTGCCACCAGTGACACGGACACTAGGGATACGCAGTATTTT. It yields the protein CATSDTDTRDTQYF.

V usage is TRBV7-2 and J usage is TRBJ2-3; 10 positions match TRBD2. This CDR3 contains 17 residues. Germline-derived CDR1 and CDR2 are SGHTA and FQGNSA. The V gene end was trimmed by 7 bases and the J gene end by 3 bases; junction bases not matched to a gene: 13. The CDR3 sequence: CASTRRAGTSVTDTQYF. CDR3 nucleotide sequence: TGTGCCAGCACAAGACGAGCCGGGACTAGCGTGACAGATACGCAGTATTTT.

The V and J genes are TRBV29-1 and TRBJ2-7; D possibly corresponds to TRBD2 (6 bases). The CDR3 is 14 amino acids. The germline CDR1 and CDR2 sequences are SQVTM and ANQGSEA. Trimming removed 4 bases at V and 7 bases at J, with 20 bases between. The CDR3 here is CSVVLREHLREQYF. CDR3 DNA sequence: TGCAGCGTTGTTCTGCGGGAACACCTACGGGAGCAGTACTTC.

This clonotype showed up just a few times. J is TRBJ1-1 and V is TRBV29-1; tentative D call: TRBD1 (5 bases). The V gene's germline CDR1 is SQVTM and CDR2 ANQGSEA. The V gene lost 1 base and the J gene lost 6 bases, with 12 bases spanning the gap. The CDR3 spans 13 residues. CDR3 amino acids: CSVEGTLLPEAFF. DNA of the CDR3: TGCAGCGTTGAAGGGACACTCTTACCTGAAGCTTTCTTT.

The rearrangement joins TRBV5-1 to TRBJ2-5; 8 bases match TRBD2. CDR1 and CDR2 (germline): SGHRS, YFSETQ. CDR3 size: 15 residues. J gave up 2 bases and V 3 bases, and 6 bases lay outside the gene matches. CDR3 protein: CASSSGAGVQETQYF. The CDR3, as DNA: TGCGCCAGCAGCTCTGGAGCGGGGGTACAAGAGACCCAGTACTTC.

This sequence joins TRBV6-1 and TRBJ2-1, with 10 bases lining up with TRBD2. The V gene end was trimmed by 7 bases and the J gene end by 6 bases; junction bases not matched to a gene: 6. Germline V gene sequence: CDR1 MNHNS, CDR2 SASEGT. The CDR3 extends over 14 amino acids. In DNA form, the CDR3 reads TGTGCCAGCAACGAGCGGGAGGGCCGCAATGAGCAGTTCTTC. It yields the protein CASNEREGRNEQFF.

The CDR3 here is CASSSRDRGYNEQFF. CDR3 nucleotides: TGCGCCAGCAGCTCCCGGGACAGGGGATACAATGAGCAGTTCTTC. The chain employs TRBV5-1 and TRBJ2-1; TRBD1 matches at 10 bases. V lost 3 bases and J lost 4; bases outside the gene matches: 4. The CDR3 spans 15 residues. The germline gives CDR1 SGHRS, CDR2 YFSETQ.

This clonotype was recorded only once. V is TRBV27 and J is TRBJ2-3, with D perhaps TRBD1 (6 bases). Trimming cost V 5 bases and J 4 bases, with 10 bases left between them. This CDR3 has 13 amino acids. Germline V lookup: CDR1 MNHEY, CDR2 SMNVEV (reference sequence). The CDR3: CASSTGYADTQYF. CDR3 DNA: TGTGCCAGCAGTACAGGGTACGCAGATACGCAGTATTTT.

This chain connects TRBV29-1 to TRBJ2-2; the match to TRBD2 covers 7 bases. The CDR3 has 14 amino acids. The junction had 4 bases not matched to a gene; V was cut back by 1 base and J by 5 bases. CDR1 and CDR2 from the germline V gene are SQVTM and ANQGSEA. CDR3 nucleotide sequence: TGCAGCGTTGAAGTGGCGGGAGTGACCGGGGAGCTGTTTTTT. Translation gives CSVEVAGVTGELFF.

The gene calls are TRBV6-2 or TRBV6-3 and TRBJ1-4; the D is unclear. Trimming cost V 8 bases and J 6 bases, with 13 bases left between them. Per the germline V gene, CDR1 is MNHEY and CDR2 is SVGEGT. The CDR3 runs 13 residues. This CDR3 reads CASRGPGDEKLFF. CDR3 coding DNA: TGTGCCAGCCGGGGTCCTGGGGATGAAAAACTGTTTTTT.

V and J are TRBV3-1 and TRBJ2-1; D gene ambiguous. The CDR3 loop spans 15 amino acids. CDR1 is LGHDT, CDR2 YNNKEL, per germline (reference sequence). Trimming shortened V by 4 bases and J by 0 bases, and 10 bases separated the two germline ends. The CDR3, as DNA: TGTGCCAGCAGCCCTTTCCGGAGCTCCTACAATGAGCAGTTCTTC. Its protein product is CASSPFRSSYNEQFF.

The chain joins TRBV20-1 to TRBJ2-2; 7 nucleotides line up with TRBD2. This CDR3 has 16 residues. J gave up 8 bases and V 0 bases, and 12 bases lay outside the gene matches. Germline V CDR1 and CDR2: DFQATT, SNEGSKA (reference sequence). The CDR3 loop reads CSARENSGHWSGELFF. In DNA form, the CDR3 reads TGCAGTGCTAGAGAGAATAGCGGGCACTGGTCGGGGGAGCTGTTTTTT.

The rearrangement joins TRBV12-3 or TRBV12-4 to TRBJ1-1; no reliable D call. V shed 5 bases and J shed 4 bases, with 11 bases lying between them. This CDR3 is built from 13 residues. The CDR3 loop is CASSRLGSTEAFF. The CDR3 DNA sequence: TGTGCCAGCAGTCGACTCGGGAGCACTGAAGCTTTCTTT.

This clonotype was seen a few times. The gene calls are TRBV15 and TRBJ2-7; TRBD1 is a possible D gene (8 bases). Germline values: CDR1 LNHNV, CDR2 YYDKDF (reference sequence). This CDR3 has 15 residues. Trimming pared 0 bases from V and 6 bases from J, leaving 15 bases between. CDR3 DNA: TGTGCCACCAGCAGAGATCCACAGGGGGAGGGCGAGCAGTACTTC. It yields the protein CATSRDPQGEGEQYF.